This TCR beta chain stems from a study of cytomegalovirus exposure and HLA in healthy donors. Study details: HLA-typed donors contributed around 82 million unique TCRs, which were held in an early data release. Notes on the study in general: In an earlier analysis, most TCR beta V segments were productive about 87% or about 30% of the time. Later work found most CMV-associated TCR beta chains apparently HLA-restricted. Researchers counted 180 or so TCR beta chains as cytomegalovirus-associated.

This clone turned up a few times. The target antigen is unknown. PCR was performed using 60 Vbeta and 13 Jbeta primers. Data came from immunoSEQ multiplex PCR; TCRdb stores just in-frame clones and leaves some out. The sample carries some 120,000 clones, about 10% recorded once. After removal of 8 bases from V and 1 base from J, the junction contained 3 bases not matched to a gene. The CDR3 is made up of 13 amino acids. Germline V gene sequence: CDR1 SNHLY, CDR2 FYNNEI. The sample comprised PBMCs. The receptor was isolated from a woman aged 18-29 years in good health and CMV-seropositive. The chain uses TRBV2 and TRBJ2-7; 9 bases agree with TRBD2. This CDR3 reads CASQREESYEQYF. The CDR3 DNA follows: TGTGCCAGCCAGCGGGAGGAATCCTACGAGCAGTACTTC. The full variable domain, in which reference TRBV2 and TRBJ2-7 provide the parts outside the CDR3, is EPEVTQTPSHQVTQMGQEVILRCVPISNHLYFYWYRQILGQKVEFLVSFYNNEISEKSEIFDDQFSVERPDGSNFTLKIRSTKLEDSAMYFCASQREESYEQYFGPGTRLTVT.